What follows describes a single T cell receptor beta chain. It lacks a known antigen. No much larger clone is present one base from it, and per-base qualities are unavailable. Trimming removed 4 bases from V and 2 bases from J, leaving 21 bases between the germline ends. In the germline V gene, CDR1 corresponds to LGHNA and CDR2 to YSLEER. Taken from cysteine to phenylalanine, the CDR3 has 19 residues. The read is trimmed to its CDR3 DNA, 57 bases read in frame from base 1. These data belong to a study of CD8+ T cells in alopecia areata (dated by TCRdb to 2016 to 2019). About the full investigation: Treated patients were enrolled in an open-label pilot trial of oral tofacitinib, 5 to 10 mg twice daily, for moderate-to-severe alopecia areata. Patients stayed on tofacitinib for 6 to 18 months and then had 6 months of follow-up off drug so that delayed response and recurrence could be assessed. Disease severity in treated patients was measured with the SALT score, which quantifies the percentage of affected scalp surface area. High-throughput TCRbeta sequencing was used to examine T cell clonal expansion in alopecia areata in both the C3H/HeJ mouse model and human patients. Scalp tissue and sorted CD4+ and CD8+ peripheral blood T cells from patchy and totalis/universalis alopecia areata patients and from healthy controls were covered by human TCRbeta sequencing. Biopsies were taken from tofacitinib-treated patients at baseline and at 4 and 24 weeks of treatment, and a later scalp biopsy was taken in several of the tofacitinib-treated patients. Scalp clonality was compared among normal scalp (n=4), patchy alopecia areata scalp (n=8), and alopecia totalis/universalis scalp (n=8). RNA was obtained with the PAXgene miRNA kit for fixed scalp, the miRNeasy kit for PBMCs, and the RNeasy kit for mouse skin. Amplification of TCRbeta CDR3 regions was done by immunoSEQ multiplex PCR using 35 Vbeta forward primers and 13 Jbeta reverse primers. Study-level results and caveats: Scalp TCR repertoire analysis is complicated because resident alphabeta T cells in normal human skin are also sequenced, whereas mouse skin is dominated by gammadelta T cells. During tofacitinib treatment, many expanded lesional clones remained in scalp and blood, and this persistence may partly explain relapse after treatment is stopped. Compared with mice, TCR sequences shared between patients were less clear, possibly partly because of HLA diversity across the patient population. Tofacitinib significantly decreased scalp clonality and the number of expanded CD8+ clones among the top 100 scalp clones. Compared with normal scalp, lesional scalp had higher clonality and more expanded CD8+ clones, particularly in alopecia totalis/universalis, a pattern that suggests antigenic drive. Because the treated cohort was small and had just a single nonresponder, larger studies are needed to establish links between baseline CD8+ expansion and response.

The time point tag for this specimen amounts to: 4 weeks on oral tofacitinib. Sample treatment or condition, as interpreted from the label and publication: oral pan-JAK inhibitor, 5-10 mg twice daily. Lesional scalp punch biopsies and peripheral blood were collected from alopecia areata patients. After PBMCs were isolated by density centrifugation and stained for CD3, CD4 and CD8, a FACSAria was used to sort CD4+ and CD8+ T cells. Receptors were amplified or captured by the immunoSEQ multiplex PCR assay. To provide template for TCR sequencing, every sample had RNA extracted and reverse transcribed into cDNA. SuperScript III was used to make first-strand cDNA, primed with a 2:1 mix of oligo-dT and random hexamers. A synthetic immune receptor repertoire was used to measure amplification bias, and any remaining bias was corrected computationally. The study's own analysis went as follows. Raw reads were preprocessed to remove errors, and CDR3 was defined according to IMGT conventions as the region from the conserved cysteine to phenylalanine. To get clonality, Shannon entropy was normalized by log2 of the number of productive unique TCRs and the result was subtracted from 1. CD4 or CD8 identity of scalp clones was inferred by cross-referencing scalp TCRbeta sequences with sorted blood CD4 and CD8 repertoires. The table was pulled from immuneACCESS by TCRdb, which kept in-frame rearrangements only. Such tables lose some clones; where checked, under half of the loss comes from unresolved V genes, and the rest has no known cause. The V and J calls and the clone size are those of that table, but D and trimming were determined from the DNA. The sample contains some 220,000 clones, under 60% of them found a single time. The top ten hold 1.5% to 2% of the sample.

The receptor's source is a human donor with alopecia areata. Recombination connected TRBV4-3 to TRBJ2-6; a weak D assignment points to TRBD2 (5 bases agree). Sequencing was performed on CD4+ T cells sorted from blood, taken at week 4, from a patient treated with tofacitinib. In nucleotide form, the sequence is TGCGCCAGCAGCCGGCAGTTACGGGGTTCTTCTCCTGGGGCCAACGTCCTGACTTTC. Its protein reads: CASSRQLRGSSPGANVLTF.